These 15 T cell receptor beta chains came from one sample sequenced in a study of blood T cell repertoires in COVID-19. Assay: immunoSEQ multiplex PCR; the TCRdb copy retains only in-frame clones and omits some. The table has about 58,000 clones, 78% seen once. The sample taken for sequencing was peripheral blood. The origin of the receptors is a human donor in a cohort sampled during active COVID-19.

V and J are TRBV18 and TRBJ2-7, with a possible D match to TRBD2 (5 bases). Germline loops: CDR1 KGHSH, CDR2 LQKENI. Trimming removed 1 base from V and 5 bases from J, with 15 bases in between. The CDR3 runs 15 residues. The CDR3 region has the DNA TGTGCCAGCTCACCACGAACTAGGGTTTCCAACGAGCAGTACTTC. Its protein is CASSPRTRVSNEQYF.

The gene calls are TRBV7-4 and TRBJ2-7, with TRBD2 matching over 8 bases. J gave up 4 bases and V 9 bases, and 5 bases lay outside the gene matches. This CDR3 region has 12 residues. CDR1 is SGHVT and CDR2 is SQSDAQ in the germline V gene. This CDR3 is CASRGRRYEQYF. The CDR3 nucleotides read TGTGCCAGTCGCGGGAGGAGGTACGAGCAGTACTTC.

This chain joins TRBV10-2 and TRBJ2-1; 7 bases match TRBD1. The V segment lost 2 bases and the J segment 4 bases; nucleotides outside the gene matches: 2. The CDR3 is 14 residues long. Germline loops: CDR1 WSHSY, CDR2 SAAADI. CDR3 sequence reads: CASSERGQYNEQFF. The CDR3 bases are TGCGCCAGCAGTGAGCGGGGACAGTACAATGAGCAGTTCTTC.

This clone was detected once. The chain recombines TRBV5-1 with TRBJ2-3; 12 bases map to TRBD1. V lost 3 bases, J lost 6 bases, and 14 bases stayed unmatched. CDR3 length equals 18 residues. Germline V CDR1 and CDR2: SGHRS, YFSETQ. The CDR3 sequence is CASSSTGTGGSRADTQYF. The CDR3 region has the DNA TGCGCCAGCAGCTCTACCGGGACAGGGGGCTCCCGCGCGGATACGCAGTATTTT.

V is TRBV3-1 (or the pseudogene TRBV3-2) and J is TRBJ1-5, with D uncertain. The germline V gene encodes CDR1 LGHDT and CDR2 YNNKEL (reference sequence). Trimming cost V 1 base and J 4 bases, with 8 bases left between them. The CDR3 is made up of 14 amino acids. The CDR3 region is CASSQGPSNQPQHF. DNA for the CDR3: TGTGCCAGCAGCCAAGGTCCTAGTAATCAGCCCCAGCATTTT.

The chain combines TRBV7-2 with TRBJ2-7, with a possible D match to TRBD1 (5 bases). The CDR3 is 14 amino acids. Germline V gene sequence: CDR1 SGHTA, CDR2 FQGNSA. V was clipped by 0 bases and J by 5 bases, with 11 bases between them. CDR3 bases: TGTGCCAGCAGCTTAGCGGCAGGGTTAGACGAGCAGTACTTC. Translating gives CASSLAAGLDEQYF.

This chain links TRBV15 with TRBJ1-2; no firm D call. Germline V gene sequence: CDR1 LNHNV, CDR2 YYDKDF (reference sequence). The CDR3 contains 14 residues. Trimming stripped 0 bases from V and 8 bases from J, with 13 bases between. The CDR3 DNA sequence: TGTGCCACCAGCAGAGATGAGGGATTGGGCGGCTACACCTTC. Its protein is CATSRDEGLGGYTF.

The chain carries TRBV30 and TRBJ2-7; 7 bases map to TRBD1. V gave up 3 bases and J gave up 5 bases; unmatched junction bases: 10. The CDR3 covers 14 residues. The germline CDR1 and CDR2 sequences are GTSNPN and SVGIG (reference sequence). The CDR3 DNA reads TGTGCCTGGAGCAAATCGGGGACAGCGGACGAGCAGTACTTC. Its protein is CAWSKSGTADEQYF.

The rearrangement joins TRBV10-3 to TRBJ1-1; 10 nucleotides match TRBD1. Per germline, CDR1 ENHRY and CDR2 SYGVKD. V lost 4 bases to trimming and J lost 12 bases; unmatched junction nucleotides: 8. CDR3 length: 13 residues. CDR3 in amino acids: CAISGQGAPGTFF. CDR3 bases: TGTGCCATCAGTGGACAGGGGGCCCCGGGAACTTTCTTT.

The chain joins TRBV9 to TRBJ1-1; 7 bases line up with TRBD1. This CDR3 is 13 amino acids long. Germline-derived CDR1 and CDR2 are SGDLS and YYNGEE. The ends lost 0 bases at V and 11 bases at J; junction bases unmatched: 7. The CDR3 DNA sequence: TGTGCCAGCAGCGTAGTAGGACAGGAGCCTGCTTTCTTT. This codes for CASSVVGQEPAFF.

This rearrangement joins TRBV6-2 or TRBV6-3 to TRBJ2-7; 7 bases match TRBD1. Germline assignment: CDR1 MNHEY and CDR2 SVGEGT. This CDR3 is built from 14 residues. J was trimmed by 3 bases and V by 6 bases; bases with no gene match: 8. As DNA, the CDR3 is TGTGCCAGCAGCTTAAGGGGACAGAACTACGAGCAGTACTTC. Protein product: CASSLRGQNYEQYF.

The V gene is TRBV25-1, the J gene TRBJ1-2, with TRBD1 matching 7 bases. Trimming removed 10 bases from V and 7 bases from J; junction bases left unmatched: 9. CDR3 length equals 12 residues. CDR1 and CDR2 (germline): MGHDK, SYGVNS. The CDR3 here is CATTGASFGYTF. Written as DNA, the CDR3 is TGTGCCACCACAGGGGCCTCGTTTGGCTACACCTTC.

The chain joins TRBV5-1 to TRBJ1-5; 9 bases align to TRBD1. The V gene end was trimmed by 1 base and the J gene end by 4 bases; junction bases not matched to a gene: 6. CDR3 length: 16 residues. Germline-derived CDR1 and CDR2 are SGHRS and YFSETQ. CDR3 protein: CASSLHPDRGNQPQHF. The CDR3 DNA is TGCGCCAGCAGCTTGCACCCCGACAGGGGGAATCAGCCCCAGCATTTT. Full variable domain (remainder filled in from reference TRBV5-1 and TRBJ1-5): KAGVTQTPRYLIKTRGQQVTLSCSPISGHRSVSWYQQTPGQGLQFLFEYFSETQRNKGNFPGRFSGRQFSNSRSEMNVSTLELGDSALYLCASSLHPDRGNQPQHFGDGTRLSIL.

The V call is TRBV15, the J call TRBJ2-1; maybe TRBD1 (6 bases). CDR3 length: 19 residues. The germline gives CDR1 LNHNV, CDR2 YYDKDF (reference sequence). V dropped 0 bases and J dropped 5 bases, with 23 bases sitting between them. CDR3: CATSRDYVTLVQGNNEQFF. In nucleotides, the CDR3 is TGTGCCACCAGCAGAGATTATGTAACGTTAGTCCAGGGGAACAATGAGCAGTTCTTC.

J is TRBJ2-1 and V is TRBV2; 12 nucleotides agree with TRBD2. From germline, CDR1 is SNHLY and CDR2 FYNNEI. The length of the CDR3 is 16 residues. V trimming: 1 base; J trimming: 8 bases; junction bases outside the gene matches: 6. CDR3 coding DNA: TGTGCCAGCAGTGAAGGCCTAGCGGGAGGGGCGGATGAGCAGTTCTTC. Protein product: CASSEGLAGGADEQFF.